This entry features one T cell receptor (beta chain) sequence. The data derive from a study of blood T cell repertoires in COVID-19. Across the study: Material from acute and convalescent COVID-19 was sourced from the United States, Italy and Spain. From T cells, B-cell-depleted T cells, or PBMCs came the material, which was cDNA or gDNA.

Residents of about two dozen US areas, aged about 18 to 100 years, made up the participants. Participant-given clinical history determined each cohort assignment. The data were produced by immunoSEQ multiplex PCR, yet TCRdb's version contains in-frame clones alone and is incomplete. The table shows 270,000 or so clones, with about 87% occurring only once. The sequence was obtained from a woman between 25 and 40 years old with acute COVID-19. Sequencing was performed on PBMCs or T cells enriched from blood (not recorded which).

CDR3 in amino acids: CASSFASGSSEQFF. The CDR3, as DNA: TGTGCCAGCAGTTTTGCCAGCGGGAGCTCCGAGCAGTTCTTC. The rearrangement links TRBV27 to TRBJ2-1, with 8 bases matching TRBD2. Losses at the gene ends were 3 bases for V and 10 bases for J; bases not matched to a gene: 8. This CDR3 is built from 14 residues. Germline V gene lookup returns CDR1 MNHEY and CDR2 SMNVEV (reference sequence).